This T cell receptor beta chain was documented in a study of T-cell memory formation after mild COVID-19. Study-wide background: TCR clusters largely stayed donor specific.

The CDR3 is 13 amino acids. V dropped 5 bases and J dropped 6 bases, with 12 bases sitting between them. Per the germline V gene, CDR1 is MNHEY and CDR2 is SMNVEV (reference sequence). TCRdb reanalysed the 5' RACE reads using MiXCR and keeps one entry per CDR3 protein. The data contain around 130,000 distinct CDR3 sequences, 11% to 15% of them singletons. In this sample, this clonotype turned up a few times. The J gene is TRBJ2-3, the V gene TRBV27; D unclear. The sequence came from an adult woman who had mild COVID-19 (a few samples of this study predate the infection). Cell type and time point are not known. The sequenced material came from PBMCs or a T cell subset sorted from them (not recorded which). CDR3 in amino acids: CASSLSWGDTQYF. Here the CDR3 DNA reads TGTGCCAGCAGTCTCTCATGGGGTGATACGCAGTATTTT.